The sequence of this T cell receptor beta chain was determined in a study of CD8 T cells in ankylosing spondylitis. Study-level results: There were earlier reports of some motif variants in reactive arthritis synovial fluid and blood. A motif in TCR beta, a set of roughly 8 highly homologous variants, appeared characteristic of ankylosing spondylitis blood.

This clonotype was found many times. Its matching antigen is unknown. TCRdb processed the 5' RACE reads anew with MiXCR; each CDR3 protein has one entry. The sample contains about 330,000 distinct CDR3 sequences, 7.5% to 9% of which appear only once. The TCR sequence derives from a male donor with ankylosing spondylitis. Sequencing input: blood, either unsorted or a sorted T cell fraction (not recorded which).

The CDR3 protein is CASSRAGGTEAFF. The DNA for the CDR3 is TGTGCCAGCAGCCGGGCGGGGGGCACTGAAGCTTTCTTT. This rearrangement joins TRBV3-1 to TRBJ1-1; D possibly corresponds to TRBD1 (5 bases). This CDR3 has 13 amino acids. Germline V gene data show CDR1 as LGHDT and CDR2 as YNNKEL (reference sequence). V was pared by 4 bases and J by 4 bases, with 10 bases between. Looking up the rest from reference TRBV3-1 and TRBJ1-1 gives the full variable domain: DTAVSQTPKYLVTQMGNDKSIKCEQNLGHDTMYWYKQDSKKFLKIMFSYNNKELIINETVPNRFSPKSPDKAHLNLHINSLELGDSAVYFCASSRAGGTEAFFGQGTRLTVV.